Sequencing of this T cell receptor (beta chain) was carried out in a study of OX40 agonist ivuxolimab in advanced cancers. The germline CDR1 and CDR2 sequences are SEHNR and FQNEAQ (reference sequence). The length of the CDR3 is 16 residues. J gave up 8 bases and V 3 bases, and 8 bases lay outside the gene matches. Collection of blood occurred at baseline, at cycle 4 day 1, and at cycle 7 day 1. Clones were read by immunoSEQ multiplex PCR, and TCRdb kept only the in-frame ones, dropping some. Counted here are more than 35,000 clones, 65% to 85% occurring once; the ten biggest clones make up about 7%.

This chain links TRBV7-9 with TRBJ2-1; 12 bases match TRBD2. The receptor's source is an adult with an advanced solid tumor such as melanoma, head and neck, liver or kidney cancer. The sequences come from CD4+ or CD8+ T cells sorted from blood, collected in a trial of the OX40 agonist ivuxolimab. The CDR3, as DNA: TGTGCCAGCAGCTTCCGACGACTAGCGGGAGAGTATGAGCAGTTCTTC. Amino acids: CASSFRRLAGEYEQFF.